A single sample is the source of the 10 T cell receptor beta chains below, sequenced in a study of blood T cell repertoires in COVID-19. Method: immunoSEQ multiplex PCR; TCRdb's copy keeps in-frame clones and lacks some. In the table there are around 200,000 clones, approximately 81% of which are singletons. Sequenced material: peripheral blood. The receptors shown here come from a woman of 80 years or more with acute or convalescent COVID-19.

This chain connects TRBV5-1 to TRBJ2-2; a possible D gene is TRBD2 (5 bases). Germline lookup yields CDR1 SGHRS and CDR2 YFSETQ. V dropped 0 bases and J dropped 0 bases, with 6 bases sitting between them. The CDR3 is 15 residues long. DNA of the CDR3: TGCGCCAGCAGCTTGGTGACTACGAACACCGGGGAGCTGTTTTTT. Its protein product is CASSLVTTNTGELFF.

The chain links TRBV7-3 to TRBJ2-2; 8 bases are shared with TRBD2. The V and J ends lost 2 bases and 4 bases, in that order; junction bases with no gene match: 6. The CDR3 spans 16 residues. Germline V gene lookup returns CDR1 SGHTA and CDR2 FQGTGA. Written as DNA, the CDR3 is TGTGCCAGCAGCTTAGCCGGGACTAGTGCCACCGGGGAGCTGTTTTTT. Translated, it gives CASSLAGTSATGELFF.

The V call is TRBV7-9, the J call TRBJ1-4; 7 positions agree with TRBD1. This CDR3 contains 14 residues. Trimming at V came to 10 bases and at J to 5 bases, leaving 10 bases not matched to a gene. Per germline, CDR1 SEHNR and CDR2 FQNEAQ (reference sequence). CDR3 region: CATAQRDSNEKLFF. The CDR3, as DNA: TGTGCCACGGCACAACGGGACAGCAATGAAAAACTGTTTTTT.

This clone was seen a single time. This chain links TRBV28 with TRBJ1-1; 8 bases map to TRBD1. The ends lost 5 bases at V and 0 bases at J; junction bases unmatched: 8. Germline V CDR1 and CDR2: MDHEN, SYDVKM. The CDR3 covers 16 residues. The DNA of the CDR3 is TGTGCCAGCAGTAAAGACAGGGGCGACTTGAACACTGAAGCTTTCTTT. Amino acids: CASSKDRGDLNTEAFF.

V and J are TRBV10-3 and TRBJ2-7; 7 bases agree with TRBD2. Germline CDR1 reads ENHRY; CDR2 reads SYGVKD. The CDR3 runs 15 residues. Losses at the gene ends were 8 bases for V and 7 bases for J; bases not matched to a gene: 17. CDR3 nucleotide sequence: TGTGCCATCTCCCCCCCGGGACTACCCTTTAATGAGCAGTACTTC. Translated: CAISPPGLPFNEQYF.

In regard to this clone: Other nucleotide sequences in the sample specify the same CDR3. This sequence joins TRBV14 and TRBJ1-1; D is possibly TRBD1 (5 bases). CDR3 length: 15 amino acids. The V end was cut by 0 bases, the J end by 0 bases, with 8 bases between. CDR1 and CDR2 from the germline V gene are SGHDN and FVKESK. CDR3 amino acids: CASSQERGMNTEAFF. The CDR3, as DNA: TGTGCCAGCAGCCAAGAGCGGGGGATGAACACTGAAGCTTTCTTT.

V is TRBV29-1 and J is TRBJ2-3; unclear D gene. The CDR3 loop spans 10 amino acids. V was pared by 3 bases and J by 7 bases, with 5 bases between. Germline V gives CDR1 SQVTM, CDR2 ANQGSEA. CDR3 nucleotides: TGCAGCGTTGACTCCCATACGCAGTATTTT. Translated: CSVDSHTQYF.

This clone appeared a few times. CDR3 sequence reads: CASSQRTSRGMGNEQFF. The CDR3 bases are TGCGCCAGCAGTCAACGTACTTCGCGGGGTATGGGCAATGAGCAGTTCTTC. The chain uses TRBV23-1 and TRBJ2-1, with a tentative D call TRBD2 (6 bases). TRBV23-1 is annotated as an ORF whose role is uncertain. Trimming took off 2 bases at V and 6 bases at J, with 20 bases between the two ends. The CDR3 extends over 17 amino acids.

V is TRBV11-3 and J is TRBJ2-6; no definite D call. CDR3 size: 16 residues. The V gene lost 2 bases and the J gene lost 0 bases, with 8 bases spanning the gap. CDR1 is SGHNT, CDR2 YENEEA, per germline. CDR3 coding DNA: TGTGCCAGCAGCTTATTCGGTAGCTCTGGGGCCAACGTCCTGACTTTC. Its protein is CASSLFGSSGANVLTF. The full variable domain, completed using reference TRBV11-3 and TRBJ2-6, is EAGVVQSPRYKIIEKKQPVAFWCNPISGHNTLYWYLQNLGQGPELLIRYENEEAVDDSQLPKDRFSAERLKGVDSTLKIQPAELGDSAVYLCASSLFGSSGANVLTFGAGSRLTVL.

V usage is TRBV11-3 and J usage is TRBJ2-1; D not certain. Germline loops: CDR1 SGHNT, CDR2 YENEEA. The length of the CDR3 is 12 residues. The V end lost 5 bases, the J end lost 4 bases, and 6 bases lay between the germline ends. The CDR3 protein is CASSPSYNEQFF. The CDR3 DNA follows: TGTGCCAGCAGCCCCTCGTACAATGAGCAGTTCTTC.